This TCR beta chain was recorded in a study of high-grade serous ovarian cancer treatment subgroups. As regards this clone: What it binds is unknown.

Tumor tissue was taken before any definitive surgery or chemotherapy was given. Study-level points and caveats: Tumors within one patient showed repertoire similarity of roughly 0.11 to 0.8. Only CDR3 was analyzed; CDR1 and CDR2 were not.

Sequencing used immunoSEQ multiplex PCR; TCRdb keeps in-frame clones, though not all of them. This sample has over 800 clones; under 75% occur once, and the top ten carry around 13%. The sequenced sample consisted of tumor tissue. The origin of this receptor is a human donor with high-grade serous ovarian cancer.

The CDR3: CASSEGWDSDGTDTQYF. CDR3 nucleotide sequence: TGTGCCAGCAGTGAGGGGTGGGACTCCGACGGCACAGATACGCAGTATTTT. This chain uses TRBV2 with TRBJ2-3; possibly TRBD2 for D (6 bases). V was clipped by 3 bases and J by 1 base, with 17 bases between them. The CDR3 loop spans 17 amino acids. The germline V gene encodes CDR1 SNHLY and CDR2 FYNNEI.